The source of this T cell receptor beta chain is a study of Ad26.COV2.S vaccination and SARS-CoV-2 variants. Whole-study findings and limits: Vaccine recipients had higher spike-specific TCR breadth than placebo recipients.

Here immunoSEQ multiplex PCR was the method, and the copy in TCRdb shows in-frame clones only, minus some. This table has 150,000 to 200,000 clones, 87% appearing once. V lost 8 bases, J lost 5 bases, and 9 bases stayed unmatched. Germline CDR1 and CDR2: LGHDT and YNNKEL (reference sequence). This CDR3 spans 14 amino acids. In the case of this clone: Its antigen is currently unknown.

Sample: peripheral blood, taken after recovery from COVID-19. V usage is TRBV3-1 (or the pseudogene TRBV3-2) and J usage is TRBJ2-5; 9 bases match TRBD2. The sequence was obtained from a human donor who had recovered from COVID-19. CDR3 bases: TGTGCCAGCCTCGGAGCGGGGGGCTGGGAGACCCAGTACTTC. Residues: CASLGAGGWETQYF.